This T cell receptor (beta chain) is from a study of human T cells and chemical hapten exposure. Study summary: Yields of TCR per sample differed, chiefly owing to small differences in pooled library volume.

Findings and caveats of the study: No shift was seen in TCRs above 1 in 1000 frequency with DPC sensitization.

Total RNA extraction was carried out from unfractionated whole blood. Unique molecular identifiers were linked by the library to individual cDNA molecules. Original data processing: The median was roughly 95,000 TCRs per sample, ranging roughly 20,000 to 750,000. A single record per CDR3 protein comes from TCRdb applying MiXCR to the reads. The V and J calls follow TCRdb's processing rather than the paper's. Among more than 100,000 distinct CDR3 sequences listed, about 8.9% were seen once. Turning to this clonotype: Its matching antigen is unknown.

CDR3 length: 16 amino acids. With 1 base clipped from V and 5 bases from J, the junction kept 5 bases outside the gene matches. CDR1 is SGHDN, CDR2 FVKESK, per germline. The sequenced sample consisted of whole blood. The V and J genes are TRBV14 and TRBJ2-7, with 13 bases fitting TRBD2. The origin of this receptor is a human donor in good health. Some clones in this sample may be carry-over from other donors' samples. In nucleotides, the CDR3 is TGTGCCAGCAGCCAAGGGGGACTAGCGGGAAACCACGAGCAGTACTTC. Translation: CASSQGGLAGNHEQYF.